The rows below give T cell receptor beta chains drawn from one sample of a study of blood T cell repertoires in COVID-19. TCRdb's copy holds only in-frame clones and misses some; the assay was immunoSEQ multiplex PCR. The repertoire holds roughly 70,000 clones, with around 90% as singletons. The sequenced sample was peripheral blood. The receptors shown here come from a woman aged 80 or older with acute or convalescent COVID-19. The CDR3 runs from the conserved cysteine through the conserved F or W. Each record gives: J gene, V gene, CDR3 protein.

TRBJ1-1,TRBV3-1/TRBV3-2,CASSLDRGRAFF
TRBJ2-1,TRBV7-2,CASSLIGGPNFHEQFF
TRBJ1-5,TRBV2,CASTRGSQPQHF
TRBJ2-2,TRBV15,CATSRDFGTGSSGELFF
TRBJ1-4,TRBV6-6,CASSRTARNEKLFF
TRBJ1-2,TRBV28,CASSLRDSRGYTF
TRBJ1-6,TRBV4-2,CASSLSLNRALNSPLHF
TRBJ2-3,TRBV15,CATSRADSTDTQYF
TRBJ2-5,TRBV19,CASSPGGGAETQYF
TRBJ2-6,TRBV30,CAWSAQAQGWGSGANVLTF
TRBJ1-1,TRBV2,CASSALGGNTEAFF
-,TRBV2,CASSERDSGYNEQFF
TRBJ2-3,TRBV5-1,CASSFSAPGDTQYF
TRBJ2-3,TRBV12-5,CASGWGTGLTDTQYF
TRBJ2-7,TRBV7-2,CASSLVAASGRDEQYF
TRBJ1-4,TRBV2,CASSVGGGNEKLFF
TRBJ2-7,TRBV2,CASSRQGGPYEQYF
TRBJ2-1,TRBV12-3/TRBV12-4,CASSREGYNEQFF
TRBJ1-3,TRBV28,CASTIRDSGNTIYF
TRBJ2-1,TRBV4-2,CASSETSGIISRNNEQFF
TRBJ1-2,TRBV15,CATSRGGTGVTYTF
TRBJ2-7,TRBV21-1,CASSNGGGQGAEQSYEQYF
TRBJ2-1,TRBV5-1,CASIASGGSEQFF
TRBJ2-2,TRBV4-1,CASSQGPLRGELFF
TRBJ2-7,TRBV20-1,CSARAPTAENF
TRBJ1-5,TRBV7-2,CASTLSGPDQPQHF
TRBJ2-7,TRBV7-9,CASSFPGRTYEQYF
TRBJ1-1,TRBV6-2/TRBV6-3,CASSPDSTRFMNTEAFF
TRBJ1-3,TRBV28,CASSPFKSGNTIYF
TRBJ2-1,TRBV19,CASSLSGGTSYNEQFF
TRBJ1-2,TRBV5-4,CATTRQFGHYGYTF
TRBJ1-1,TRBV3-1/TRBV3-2,CASSQGTLNTEAFF
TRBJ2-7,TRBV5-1,CASSSGLGYLYEQYF
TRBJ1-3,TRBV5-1,CASSLGTGLSGNTIYF
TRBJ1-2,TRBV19,CASSIDYDRGNGYTF
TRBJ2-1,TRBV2,CASRGTSSYNEQFF
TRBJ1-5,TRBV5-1,CASSSGTGGQPQHF
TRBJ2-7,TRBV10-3,CAISAVGQGLDEQYF
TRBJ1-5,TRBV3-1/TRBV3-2,CASSQGGNQPQHF
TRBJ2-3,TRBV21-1,CASSKGAGGLSSTDTQYF
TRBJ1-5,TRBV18,CASSPLGQGNQPQHF
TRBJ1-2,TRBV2,CASRKDRGAYGYTF
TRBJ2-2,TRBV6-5,CASSPGTGFGELFF
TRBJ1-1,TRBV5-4,CASSLNTNTEAFF
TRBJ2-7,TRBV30,CAWSVEAASYEQYF
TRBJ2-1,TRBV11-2,CASSEDRDNSYNEQFF
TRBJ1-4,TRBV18,CASSPGGTNEKLFF
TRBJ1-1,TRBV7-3,CASRPSSRDPTEAFF
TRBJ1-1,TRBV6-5,CASRSGTANTEAFF
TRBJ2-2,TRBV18,CASSPTLAGITGELFF
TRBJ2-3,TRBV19,CASKRLAGADTQYF
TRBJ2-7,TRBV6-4,CASSPEVWVSPGTYEQYF
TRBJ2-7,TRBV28,CASSRDRAAPEQYF
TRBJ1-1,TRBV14,CASSGPGGEAFF